This T cell receptor beta chain emerged from a study of blood T cells in healthy people across ages. A second 7 to 11 cycle PCR used barcoded and J-beta primers. TCRdb reanalysed the 5' RACE reads using MiXCR and keeps one entry per CDR3 protein. Of about 780,000 distinct CDR3 sequences in the sample, 20% to 30% were seen once. In this sample, this clonotype turned up a few times. Its antigen is not identified. Healthy Caucasian individuals from Russia aged about 6 to 100 were enrolled as donors. The germline CDR1 and CDR2 sequences are LGHNA and YNFKEQ. Trimming removed 3 bases from V and 4 bases from J, with 13 bases in between. CDR3 size: 14 residues. Findings and limits, study-wide: It was held that diversity estimates obtained from one million T cells represented underestimates. Leaving the PBMCs unsorted stopped any conclusive comparison of naive versus antigen-experienced cells.

These records were also assigned to another study, of T cells of mothers and their children. That paper notes: At around 1.5 ug per 15 ul, all of the extracted RNA went into cDNA synthesis.

The sample was blood. The chain has TRBV4-2 and TRBJ2-7; D perhaps matches TRBD2 (5 bases). The clonotype originates from a boy aged 5-17 years in good health. The DNA for the CDR3 is TGTGCCAGCAGCCACCCGAGGACTGTTTACGAGCAGTACTTC. Amino acids: CASSHPRTVYEQYF.